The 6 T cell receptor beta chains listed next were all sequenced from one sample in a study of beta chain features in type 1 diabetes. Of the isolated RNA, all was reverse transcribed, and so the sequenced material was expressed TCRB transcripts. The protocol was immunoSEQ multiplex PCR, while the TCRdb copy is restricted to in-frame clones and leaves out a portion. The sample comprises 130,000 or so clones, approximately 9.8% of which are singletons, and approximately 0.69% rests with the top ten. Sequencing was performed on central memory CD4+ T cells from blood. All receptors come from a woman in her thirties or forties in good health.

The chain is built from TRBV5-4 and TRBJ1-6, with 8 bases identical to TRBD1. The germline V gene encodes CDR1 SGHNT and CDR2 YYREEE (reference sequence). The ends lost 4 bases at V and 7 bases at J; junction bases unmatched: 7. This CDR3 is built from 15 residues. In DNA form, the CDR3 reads TGTGCCAGCAGCAAACGGACAGGGTCAAATTCACCCCTCCACTTT. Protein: CASSKRTGSNSPLHF.

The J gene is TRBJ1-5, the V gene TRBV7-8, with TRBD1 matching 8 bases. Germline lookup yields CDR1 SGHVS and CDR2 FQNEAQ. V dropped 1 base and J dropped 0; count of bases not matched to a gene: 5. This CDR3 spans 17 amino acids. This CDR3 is CASSLGYRGDSNQPQHF. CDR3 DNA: TGTGCCAGCAGCTTAGGTTACAGGGGGGATAGCAATCAGCCCCAGCATTTT.

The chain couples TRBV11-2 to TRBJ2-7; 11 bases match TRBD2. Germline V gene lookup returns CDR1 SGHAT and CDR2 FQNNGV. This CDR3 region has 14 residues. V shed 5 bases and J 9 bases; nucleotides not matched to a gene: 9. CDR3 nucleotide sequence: TGTGCCAGCAGCCCCGGGACTAGCGGTGGAGGGCAGTACTTC. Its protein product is CASSPGTSGGGQYF.

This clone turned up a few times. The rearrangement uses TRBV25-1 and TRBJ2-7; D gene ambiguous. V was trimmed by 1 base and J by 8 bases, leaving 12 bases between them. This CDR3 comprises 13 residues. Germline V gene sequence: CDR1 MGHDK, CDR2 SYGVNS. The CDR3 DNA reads TGTGCCAGCAGTGAATTCCCTGAGAGAAAGCAGTACTTC. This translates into CASSEFPERKQYF.

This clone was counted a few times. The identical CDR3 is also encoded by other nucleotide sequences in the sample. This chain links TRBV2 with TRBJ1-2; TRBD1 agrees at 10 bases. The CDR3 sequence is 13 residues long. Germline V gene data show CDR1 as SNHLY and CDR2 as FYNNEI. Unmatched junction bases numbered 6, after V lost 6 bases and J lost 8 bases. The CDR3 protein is CASRGDRGSGYTF. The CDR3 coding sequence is TGTGCCAGCAGAGGGGACAGGGGTTCAGGCTACACCTTC.

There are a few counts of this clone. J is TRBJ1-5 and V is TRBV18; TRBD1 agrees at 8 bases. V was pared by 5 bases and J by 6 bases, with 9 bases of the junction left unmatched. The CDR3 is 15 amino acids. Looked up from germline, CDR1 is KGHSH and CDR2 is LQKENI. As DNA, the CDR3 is TGTGCCAGCTCAGAATCCGGACAGGGTGTTCAGCCCCAGCATTTT. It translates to CASSESGQGVQPQHF.